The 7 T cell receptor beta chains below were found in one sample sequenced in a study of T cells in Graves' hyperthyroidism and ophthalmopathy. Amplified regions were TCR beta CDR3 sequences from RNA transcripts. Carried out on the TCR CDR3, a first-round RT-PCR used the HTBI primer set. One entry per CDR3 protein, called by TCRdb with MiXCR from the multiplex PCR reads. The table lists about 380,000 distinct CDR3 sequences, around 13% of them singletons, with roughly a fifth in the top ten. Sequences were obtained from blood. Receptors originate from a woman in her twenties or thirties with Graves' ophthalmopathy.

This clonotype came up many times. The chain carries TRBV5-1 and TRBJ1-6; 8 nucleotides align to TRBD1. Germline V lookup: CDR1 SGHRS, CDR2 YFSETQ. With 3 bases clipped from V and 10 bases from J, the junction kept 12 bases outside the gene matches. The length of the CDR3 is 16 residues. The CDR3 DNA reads TGCGCCAGCAGCTGGGGACCCGGACAGGGCGGATCACCCCTCCACTTT. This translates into CASSWGPGQGGSPLHF.

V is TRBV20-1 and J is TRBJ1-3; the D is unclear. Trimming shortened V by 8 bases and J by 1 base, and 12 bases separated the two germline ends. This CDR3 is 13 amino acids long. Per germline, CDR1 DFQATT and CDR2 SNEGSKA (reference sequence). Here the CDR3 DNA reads TGCAGTTCCCGTCCGCCATCTGGAAACACCATATATTTT. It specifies CSSRPPSGNTIYF.

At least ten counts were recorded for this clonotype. The CDR3 DNA sequence: TGTGCCAGCACAGGGACAGGGGAGGATGAGCAGTTCTTC. Protein product: CASTGTGEDEQFF. This rearrangement joins TRBV12-3 or TRBV12-4 to TRBJ2-1, with 10 bases aligning to TRBD1. The CDR3 contains 13 residues. The J segment lost 8 bases and the V segment lost 7 bases, leaving 5 bases of the junction unmatched.

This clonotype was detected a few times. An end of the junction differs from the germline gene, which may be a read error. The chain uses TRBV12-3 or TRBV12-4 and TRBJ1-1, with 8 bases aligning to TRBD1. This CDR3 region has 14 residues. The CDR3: CASSDRGDDTETFF. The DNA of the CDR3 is TGTGCCAGCAGCGACAGGGGTGACGACACTGAAACTTTCTTT.

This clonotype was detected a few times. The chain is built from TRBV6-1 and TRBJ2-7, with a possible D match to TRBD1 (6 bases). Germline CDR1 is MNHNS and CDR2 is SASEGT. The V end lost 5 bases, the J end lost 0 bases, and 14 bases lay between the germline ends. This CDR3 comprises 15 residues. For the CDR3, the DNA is TGTGCCAGCAGTACCGGGGACATGAGCTCCTACGAGCAGTACTTC. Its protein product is CASSTGDMSSYEQYF.

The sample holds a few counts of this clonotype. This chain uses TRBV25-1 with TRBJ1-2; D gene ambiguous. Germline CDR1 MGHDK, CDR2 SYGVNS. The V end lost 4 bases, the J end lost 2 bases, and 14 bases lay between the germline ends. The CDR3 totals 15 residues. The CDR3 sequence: CASSVDITENYGYTF. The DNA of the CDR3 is TGTGCCAGCAGTGTCGACATTACAGAGAACTATGGCTACACCTTC.

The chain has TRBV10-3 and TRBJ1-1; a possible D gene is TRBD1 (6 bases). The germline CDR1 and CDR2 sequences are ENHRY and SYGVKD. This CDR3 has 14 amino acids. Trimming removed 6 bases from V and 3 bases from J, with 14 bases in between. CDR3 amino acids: CAIRYRAEDTEAFF. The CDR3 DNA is TGTGCCATCAGGTACAGGGCCGAGGACACTGAAGCTTTCTTT.